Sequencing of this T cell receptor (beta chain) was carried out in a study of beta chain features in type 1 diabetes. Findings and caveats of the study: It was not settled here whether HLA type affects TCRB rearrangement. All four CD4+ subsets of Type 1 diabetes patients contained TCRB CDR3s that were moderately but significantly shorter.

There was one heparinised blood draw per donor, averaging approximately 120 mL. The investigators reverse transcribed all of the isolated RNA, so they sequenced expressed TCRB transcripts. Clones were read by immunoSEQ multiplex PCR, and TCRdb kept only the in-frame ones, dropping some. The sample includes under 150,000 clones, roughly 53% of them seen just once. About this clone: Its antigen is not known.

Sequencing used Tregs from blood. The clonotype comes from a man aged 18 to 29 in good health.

The CDR3 protein is CASSLGLAGPYNEQFF. The CDR3 bases are TGCGCCAGCAGCTTGGGACTAGCGGGGCCCTACAATGAGCAGTTCTTC. The rearrangement joins TRBV5-1 to TRBJ2-1, with TRBD2 matching 11 bases. Germline assignment: CDR1 SGHRS and CDR2 YFSETQ. This CDR3 spans 16 amino acids. Losses at the gene ends were 0 bases for V and 2 bases for J; bases not matched to a gene: 1.